These 14 T cell receptor beta chains share one sample of origin, sequenced in a study of response to subunit inactivated influenza vaccine. From the RT-PCR reads, TCRdb called clonotypes with MiXCR, one entry per CDR3 protein. The table has fewer than 600,000 distinct CDR3 sequences, about 7.2% seen once; the top ten hold about an eighth. The sample here was PBMCs from blood, taken roughly 24 months after vaccination. These receptors all stem from a man between 50 and 69 years old who received an inactivated influenza vaccine.

This clonotype came up a few times. The chain couples TRBV6-2 or TRBV6-3 to TRBJ2-1; no clear D. This CDR3 comprises 13 residues. The germline V and J ends were trimmed by 2 bases and 6 bases, with 8 bases remaining between them. From germline, CDR1 is MNHEY and CDR2 SVGEGT. CDR3 region: CASSYTRPNEQFF. For the CDR3, the DNA is TGTGCCAGCAGTTACACTCGGCCCAATGAGCAGTTCTTC.

The V and J genes are TRBV11-2 and TRBJ1-4, with a weak D call TRBD1 (6 bases). Deletions cut 4 bases from V and 13 bases from J, with 13 bases between. The CDR3 consists of 12 residues. CDR1 and CDR2 (germline): SGHAT, FQNNGV. Here the CDR3 reads CASSSQRTALFF. DNA of the CDR3: TGTGCCAGCAGCTCCCAACGGACAGCACTGTTTTTT.

In this sample, this clonotype turned up a few times. The chain carries TRBV9 and TRBJ2-4; D is possibly TRBD2 (6 bases). From germline, CDR1 is SGDLS and CDR2 YYNGEE. This CDR3 is built from 15 residues. V was trimmed by 0 bases and J by 6 bases, leaving 13 bases between them. The CDR3 DNA reads as TGTGCCAGCAGCGTAGCCGGGGGTTCGGGAAACATTCAGTACTTC. It specifies CASSVAGGSGNIQYF.

A few counts support this clonotype. This chain connects TRBV20-1 to TRBJ2-1; TRBD2 is a possible D gene (6 bases). Trimming took 0 bases from V and 6 from J, leaving 15 bases between them. The CDR3 has 15 amino acids. CDR1 is DFQATT and CDR2 is SNEGSKA in the germline V gene (reference sequence). The CDR3, as DNA: TGCAGTGCTAGAGATCATTTCGGGAGTCTCAATGAGCAGTTCTTC. This sequence encodes CSARDHFGSLNEQFF.

The chain recombines TRBV20-1 with TRBJ2-3, with 8 positions matching TRBD1. CDR1 DFQATT and CDR2 SNEGSKA come from the germline V gene (reference sequence). This CDR3 is 16 amino acids long. J gave up 3 bases and V 3 bases, and 11 bases lay outside the gene matches. The CDR3 DNA sequence: TGCAGTGCTAGGGGTTGGGGGACAGGACTTACAGATACGCAGTATTTT. It codes for CSARGWGTGLTDTQYF.

The chain couples TRBV3-1 to TRBJ1-2; no clear D. The CDR3 length is 15 residues. Germline loops: CDR1 LGHDT, CDR2 YNNKEL (reference sequence). The germline V and J ends were trimmed by 0 bases and 0 bases, with 8 bases remaining between them. CDR3 nucleotide sequence: TGTGCCAGCAGCCAAGATGCTAGAGCTAACTATGGCTACACCTTC. It codes for CASSQDARANYGYTF. The full variable domain, its missing parts supplied by reference TRBV3-1 and TRBJ1-2, is DTAVSQTPKYLVTQMGNDKSIKCEQNLGHDTMYWYKQDSKKFLKIMFSYNNKELIINETVPNRFSPKSPDKAHLNLHINSLELGDSAVYFCASSQDARANYGYTFGSGTRLTVV.

The chain couples TRBV12-3 or TRBV12-4 to TRBJ2-5; D may be TRBD2 (6 bases). The V gene lost 3 bases and the J gene lost 7 bases, with 18 bases spanning the gap. This CDR3 region has 15 residues. CDR3 DNA: TGTGCCAGCAGTTTCCTGGAGGGCCTGAGGCTGACCCAGTACTTC. Translating gives CASSFLEGLRLTQYF.

This clonotype was observed a few times. This chain links TRBV20-1 with TRBJ2-1; D unclear. From germline, CDR1 is DFQATT and CDR2 SNEGSKA (reference sequence). Trimming left V 4 bases short and J 6 bases short, with 13 bases between. The CDR3 sequence is 13 residues long. CDR3 sequence: CSATPGFGNEQFF. CDR3 in DNA: TGCAGTGCTACACCGGGCTTCGGCAATGAGCAGTTCTTC.

The genes are TRBV11-2 and TRBJ2-2, with 14 bases matching TRBD2. Germline CDR1 is SGHAT and CDR2 is FQNNGV. The CDR3 is 19 amino acids. With 2 bases clipped from V and 6 bases from J, the junction kept 11 bases outside the gene matches. DNA for the CDR3: TGTGCCAGCAGCTTAATTGCCGGGACTAGCGGGAGTAGGGCCGGGGAGCTGTTTTTT. Translating it yields CASSLIAGTSGSRAGELFF.

This clonotype was counted a few times. The CDR3 is CASSSGGRYNEQFF. The CDR3 coding sequence is TGTGCCAGCAGTTCAGGGGGCAGGTACAATGAGCAGTTCTTC. The chain joins TRBV6-5 to TRBJ2-1, with TRBD1 matching over 8 bases. V was clipped by 4 bases and J by 4 bases; unmatched bases: 3. CDR1 and CDR2 (germline): MNHEY, SVGAGI. The CDR3 is made up of 14 amino acids.

This clonotype was detected only a few times. The chain couples TRBV3-1 to TRBJ1-3; 8 bases match TRBD1. The ends lost 3 bases at V and 0 bases at J; junction bases unmatched: 1. Germline CDR1 and CDR2: LGHDT and YNNKEL (reference sequence). The CDR3 is 15 amino acids. This CDR3 reads CASSQTGDSGNTIYF. CDR3 DNA: TGTGCCAGCAGCCAGACAGGGGACTCTGGAAACACCATATATTTT.

There are many counts of this clonotype. This chain links TRBV7-9 with TRBJ2-5; unclear D gene. The V and J ends lost 3 bases and 1 base respectively, with 9 bases between them. The CDR3 is 14 amino acids. Germline lookup yields CDR1 SEHNR and CDR2 FQNEAQ (reference sequence). The CDR3 DNA reads TGTGCCAGCAGCTTCGGCCAGATCCAAGAGACCCAGTACTTC. Its translation is CASSFGQIQETQYF.

A few counts support this clonotype. The chain has TRBV3-1 and TRBJ2-7, with D perhaps matching TRBD1 or TRBD2 (6 bases each). This CDR3 region has 19 residues. The germline gives CDR1 LGHDT, CDR2 YNNKEL (reference sequence). The V end lost 4 bases, the J end lost 5 bases, and 30 bases lay between the germline ends. As DNA, the CDR3 is TGTGCCAGCAGCCCAGTAGTGGGGGGCTTGTCTGGTATGGCTAACGAGCAGTACTTC. Its protein is CASSPVVGGLSGMANEQYF.

This sequence joins TRBV5-1 and TRBJ2-1, with a weak D call TRBD1 (5 bases). The V gene lost 0 bases and the J gene lost 8 bases, with 15 bases spanning the gap. The CDR3 length is 15 residues. Germline assignment: CDR1 SGHRS and CDR2 YFSETQ. CDR3 amino acids: CASSLGRGSADEQFF. The DNA of the CDR3 is TGCGCCAGCAGCTTGGGAAGGGGCTCCGCGGATGAGCAGTTCTTC.